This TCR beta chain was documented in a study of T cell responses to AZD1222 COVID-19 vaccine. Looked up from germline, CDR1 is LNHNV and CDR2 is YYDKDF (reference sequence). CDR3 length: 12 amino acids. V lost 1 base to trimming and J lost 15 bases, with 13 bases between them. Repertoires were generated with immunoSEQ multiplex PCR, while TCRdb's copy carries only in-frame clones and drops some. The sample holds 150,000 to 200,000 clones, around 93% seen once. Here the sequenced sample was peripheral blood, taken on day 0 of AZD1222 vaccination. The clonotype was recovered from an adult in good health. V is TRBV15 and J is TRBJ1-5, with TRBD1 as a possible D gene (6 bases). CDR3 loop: CATSRAQGTMHF. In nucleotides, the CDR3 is TGTGCCACCAGCAGAGCCCAGGGGACCATGCATTTT.